The entry below describes one T cell receptor beta chain. Its antigen remains unknown. The primer mix had 60 Vbeta and 13 Jbeta primers. This table comes from immunoSEQ multiplex PCR, and its TCRdb copy is limited to in-frame clones, with some not included. This sample's table has 200,000 or so clones. This entry is derived from a study of cytomegalovirus exposure and HLA in healthy donors. Regarding the study as a whole: For most subjects, TCR beta sequences were reported to predict HLA-A and HLA-B alleles with accuracy. Certain sequence variants were highly shared and formed a cluster, and this cluster was likely a sequencing artifact.

Germline CDR1 and CDR2: LNHDA and SQIVND (reference sequence). This CDR3 comprises 13 residues. Trimming cost V 5 bases and J 3 bases, with 10 bases left between them. Sequences were obtained from PBMCs. The receptor comes from a boy aged 5-17 years in good health and CMV-seronegative. This chain uses TRBV19 with TRBJ1-1; D unclear. CDR3 loop: CASSLVADTEAFF. As DNA, the CDR3 is TGTGCCAGTAGTCTCGTGGCGGACACTGAAGCTTTCTTT.